A selection of T cell receptor beta chains follows, all from one sample in a study of T-cell reconstitution after alpha-beta-depleted transplantation in children. A single record per CDR3 protein comes from TCRdb applying MiXCR to the PCR reads. The data contain some 200,000 distinct CDR3 sequences, approximately 8.4% of them seen just once; the ten biggest clones take up roughly 35%. This specimen was PBMCs, mostly from graft donor cells, taken 360 days after TCRalphabeta/CD19-depleted stem cell transplant. Every receptor here comes from a male patient between 2 and 9 years old who had a stem cell transplant for acute myeloid leukemia, so the T cells may come from the graft donor. Each CDR3 is given with its conserved first and last residue. Fields, in order: CDR3 length, D gene, J gene, V gene, clone size, CDR3 protein, CDR3 DNA. The D gene is left open where the match is weak. Rows give clone size only sometimes, using once, few, many, or a class for an expanded clone.

14 | NA | TRBJ2-5 | TRBV12-3/TRBV12-4 | once | CASGTTGTSETQYF | TGTGCCAGCGGGACAACCGGGACATCAGAGACCCAGTACTTC
13 | NA | TRBJ2-3 | TRBV5-6 | NA | CASSSGPRDTQYF | TGTGCCAGCAGCTCCGGACCCAGAGATACGCAGTATTTT
14 | TRBD2 | TRBJ2-2 | TRBV7-8 | few | CAIRAGGNTGELFF | TGTGCCATCCGGGCGGGAGGGAACACCGGGGAGCTGTTTTTT
14 | NA | TRBJ2-2 | TRBV29-1 | NA | CSVPRPANTGELFF | TGCAGCGTTCCCCGGCCCGCGAACACCGGGGAGCTGTTTTTT
15 | NA | TRBJ2-3 | TRBV20-1 | few | CSARDGAELVDTQYF | TGCAGTGCTAGAGATGGAGCGGAACTGGTGGATACGCAGTATTTT
15 | NA | TRBJ2-5 | TRBV11-2 | few | CASSGNAGGIETQYF | TGTGCCAGCAGTGGTAATGCAGGGGGGATAGAGACCCAGTACTTC
15 | TRBD1 | TRBJ2-4 | TRBV5-1 | many | CASSLFPGGKNIQYF | TGCGCCAGCAGCTTGTTCCCAGGGGGCAAAAACATTCAGTACTTC
13 | NA | TRBJ1-1 | TRBV5-1 | many | CASSPWDVAEAFF | TGCGCCAGCAGCCCTTGGGACGTCGCTGAAGCTTTCTTT
13 | NA | TRBJ1-1 | TRBV2 | few | CASSEWGETEAFF | TGTGCCAGCAGTGAATGGGGGGAAACTGAAGCTTTCTTT
14 | NA | TRBJ1-2 | TRBV4-1 | few | CASSQDRGGYGYTF | TGCGCCAGCAGCCAAGATAGGGGGGGTTATGGCTACACCTTC
13 | NA | TRBJ2-1 | TRBV20-1 | NA | CSAVQIGYNEQFF | TGCAGTGCCGTACAAATTGGCTACAATGAGCAGTTCTTC
13 | NA | TRBJ2-7 | TRBV12-3/TRBV12-4 | few | CASSGQLPYEQYF | TGTGCCAGCAGTGGACAGCTTCCCTACGAGCAGTACTTC
17 | NA | TRBJ1-5 | TRBV20-1 | NA | CSASRGGNKADNQPQHF | TGCAGTGCTAGTCGGGGGGGCAATAAGGCCGATAATCAGCCCCAGCATTTT
13 | NA | TRBJ2-1 | TRBV29-1 | many | CSVDKSSYNEQFF | TGCAGCGTTGACAAGAGCTCCTACAATGAGCAGTTCTTC
12 | NA | TRBJ1-5 | TRBV20-1 | many | CSASKGNQPQHF | TGCAGTGCTAGCAAGGGAAATCAGCCCCAGCATTTT
14 | NA | TRBJ1-6 | TRBV28 | many | CASSLQGYNSPLHF | TGTGCCAGCAGTTTACAGGGCTATAATTCACCCCTCCACTTT
15 | TRBD1 | TRBJ2-3 | TRBV11-1 | NA | CASSLHRGRGDTQYF | TGTGCCAGCAGCTTACACAGGGGGCGCGGAGATACGCAGTATTTT
13 | NA | TRBJ1-5 | TRBV6-7 | NA | CASSPEGVGPQHF | TGTGCCAGCAGCCCGGAGGGGGTAGGGCCCCAGCATTTT
14 | NA | TRBJ1-1 | TRBV20-1 | NA | CSAEFQGRGTEAFF | TGCAGTGCGGAATTCCAGGGAAGGGGCACTGAAGCTTTCTTT
16 | NA | TRBJ2-5 | TRBV6-5 | NA | CASSYSTGRVQETQYF | TGTGCCAGCAGTTACTCGACGGGACGCGTTCAAGAGACCCAGTACTTC
18 | TRBD2 | TRBJ2-3 | TRBV4-2 | NA | CASSPGPGLAGEGDTQYF | TGTGCCAGCAGCCCAGGTCCGGGACTAGCGGGGGAAGGGGATACGCAGTATTTT
14 | TRBD1 | TRBJ2-5 | TRBV12-5 | few | CASGPGQAQETQYF | TGTGCTAGTGGCCCTGGACAGGCACAAGAGACCCAGTACTTC
15 | TRBD2 | TRBJ2-5 | TRBV3-1 | many | CASSQELGREETQYF | TGTGCCAGCAGCCAAGAGCTTGGGAGGGAAGAGACCCAGTACTTC
15 | TRBD1 | TRBJ2-1 | TRBV18 | NA | CASSPPVRGSNEQFF | TGTGCCAGCTCACCACCGGTCAGGGGGTCCAATGAGCAGTTCTTC
14 | NA | TRBJ2-3 | TRBV18 | few | CASSPPNRADTQYF | TGTGCCAGCTCACCACCGAACAGAGCAGATACGCAGTATTTT
13 | NA | TRBJ2-5 | TRBV7-2 | NA | CASSWDGGGTQYF | TGTGCCAGCAGCTGGGACGGAGGGGGGACCCAGTACTTC
15 | NA | TRBJ2-2 | TRBV24-1 | few | CATSDSEDPPGELFF | TGTGCCACCAGTGATTCTGAGGACCCACCGGGGGAGCTGTTTTTT
16 | NA | TRBJ2-6 | TRBV6-4 | many | CASSDSGGAGANVLTF | TGTGCCAGCAGTGACTCGGGGGGAGCTGGGGCCAACGTCCTGACTTTC